This TCR beta chain was identified in a study of post-analysis software for immune sequencing data. General study results and limits: The five TRBV segments detected at higher frequency in patients than in controls included TRBV5-6, TRBV5-1 and TRBV20-1.

TCR beta libraries were prepared from cDNA with unique molecular identifiers. Using its own MiXCR run on the PCR reads, TCRdb lists one record per CDR3 protein. The repertoire holds hundreds of thousands of distinct CDR3 sequences, with 40% to 55% as singletons. The CDR3 contains 15 residues. In germline, CDR1 is DFQATT, CDR2 SNEGSKA (reference sequence). Comments on this clonotype: Its antigen remains unknown.

The origin of this receptor is a girl under 18 with multiple sclerosis. Sequenced input: blood. V usage is TRBV20-1 and J usage is TRBJ2-5, with 9 nucleotides matching TRBD1. With the DNA end fitting TRBJ2-7 better, the J assignment may be wrong. CDR3 amino acids: CSARAGDRASGEQYF. CDR3 coding DNA: TGCAGTGCTAGAGCCGGGGACAGGGCGTCAGGCGAGCAGTACTTC.